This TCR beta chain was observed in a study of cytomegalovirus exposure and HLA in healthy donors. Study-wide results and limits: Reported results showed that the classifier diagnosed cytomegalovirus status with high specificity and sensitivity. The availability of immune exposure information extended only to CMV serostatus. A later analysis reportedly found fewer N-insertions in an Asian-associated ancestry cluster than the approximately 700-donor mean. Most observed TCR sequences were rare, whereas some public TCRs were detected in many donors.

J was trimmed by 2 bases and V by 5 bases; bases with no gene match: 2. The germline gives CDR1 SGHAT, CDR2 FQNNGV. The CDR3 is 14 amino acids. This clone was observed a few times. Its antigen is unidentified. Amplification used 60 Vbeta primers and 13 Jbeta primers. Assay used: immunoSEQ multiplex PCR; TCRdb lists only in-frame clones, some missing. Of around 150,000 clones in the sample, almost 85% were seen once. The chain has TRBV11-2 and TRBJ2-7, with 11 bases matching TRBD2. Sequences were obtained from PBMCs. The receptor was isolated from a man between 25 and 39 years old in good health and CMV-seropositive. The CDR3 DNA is TGTGCCAGCAGCGCTAGCGGGAGGCCCTACGAGCAGTACTTC. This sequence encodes CASSASGRPYEQYF.